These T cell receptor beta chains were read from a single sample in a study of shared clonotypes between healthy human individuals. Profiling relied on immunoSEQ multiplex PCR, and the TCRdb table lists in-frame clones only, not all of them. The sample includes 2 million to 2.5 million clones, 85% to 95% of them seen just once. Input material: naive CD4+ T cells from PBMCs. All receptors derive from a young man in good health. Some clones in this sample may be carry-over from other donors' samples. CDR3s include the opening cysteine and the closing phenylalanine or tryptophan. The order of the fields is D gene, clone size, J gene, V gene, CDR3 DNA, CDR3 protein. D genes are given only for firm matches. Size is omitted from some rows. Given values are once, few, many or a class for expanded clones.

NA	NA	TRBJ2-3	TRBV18	TGTGCCAGCTCACCAAGGGCAGGGATGACAGATACGCAGTATTTT	CASSPRAGMTDTQYF
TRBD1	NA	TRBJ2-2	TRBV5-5	TGTGCCAGCAGCCGAGGGCAGGGGGCTCGGGTCGGGGAGCTGTTTTTT	CASSRGQGARVGELFF
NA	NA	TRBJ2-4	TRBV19	TGTGCCAGCGACATCGGGGGCGATGGTAAAAACATTCAGTACTTC	CASDIGGDGKNIQYF
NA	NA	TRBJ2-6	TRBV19	TGTGCCAGTAGTATCAAGGGCTCTGGGGCCAACGTCCTGACTTTC	CASSIKGSGANVLTF
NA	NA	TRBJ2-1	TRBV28	TGTGCCAGCAGTTTCCCCGGGACCATCTACAATGAGCAGTTCTTC	CASSFPGTIYNEQFF
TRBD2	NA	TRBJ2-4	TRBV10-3	TGTGCCATCAGCGGGACTAGCGGGGGGGAAAACATTCAGTACTTC	CAISGTSGGENIQYF
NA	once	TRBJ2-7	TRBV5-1	TGCGCCAGCAGCTTGGGACAACTAAACTACGAGCAGTACTTC	CASSLGQLNYEQYF
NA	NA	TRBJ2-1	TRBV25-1	TGTGCCAGCAGTGCCAACCAGAGGGGTAGCGTCCTATACAATGAGCAGTTCTTC	CASSANQRGSVLYNEQFF
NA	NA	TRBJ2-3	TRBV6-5	TGTGCCACCAGGTCGCACGGAGATAAAGATACGCAGTATTTT	CATRSHGDKDTQYF
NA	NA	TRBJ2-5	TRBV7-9	TGTGCCAGCAGCTTAGTCGGCTCGGAGACCCAGTACTTC	CASSLVGSETQYF
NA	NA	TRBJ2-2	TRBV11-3	TGTGCCAGCAGCCTCACCTCGGGTGGCACCGGGGAGCTGTTTTTT	CASSLTSGGTGELFF
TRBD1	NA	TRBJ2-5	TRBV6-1	TGTGCCAGCAGTGACGGGACAGCGATGTACCAAGAGACCCAGTACTTC	CASSDGTAMYQETQYF
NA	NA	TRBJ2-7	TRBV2	TGTGCCAGCAGTGACCCCCCCGACGGGCAGTACTTC	CASSDPPDGQYF
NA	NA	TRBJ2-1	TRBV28	TGTGCCAGCAGCAGTGGCGGGCTCGGGGACAATGAGCAGTTCTTC	CASSSGGLGDNEQFF
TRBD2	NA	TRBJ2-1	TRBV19	TGTGCCACAGTCGGAGGACTAGCGGCGAGCTCCTACAATGAGCAGTTCTTC	CATVGGLAASSYNEQFF